A single sample gave rise to the 2 T cell receptor beta chains below, sequenced in a study of vaccination and CD4 T cells after COVID-19. The treatment: approximately 11-day PBMC culture with coronavirus spike peptide pools or control peptides (ViraFEST assay). These receptors are not linked to any known antigen. Sequence data for DNA of cultured CD4+ T cells were generated by the Oncomine TCR Beta short-read assay. TCRdb re-called the PCR reads with MiXCR, one entry per CDR3 protein. The data show 12,000 to 15,000 distinct CDR3 sequences, roughly 50% seen once. Sequences were obtained from CD4+ T cells from blood, cultured in vitro. The source is a human donor who had recovered from COVID-19.

The chain joins TRBV20-1 to TRBJ2-3, with D unresolved. CDR1 is DFQATT and CDR2 is SNEGSKA in the germline V gene (reference sequence). CDR3 length: 13 residues. The V end was cut by 1 base, the J end by 2 bases, with 7 bases between. CDR3 nucleotides: TGCAGTGCTAGAGGTGACAACACAGATACGCAGTATTTT. Its protein product is CSARGDNTDTQYF.

J is TRBJ1-1 and V is TRBV14; D is perhaps TRBD1 (6 bases). The V end was cut by 2 bases, the J end by 4 bases, with 11 bases between. Germline V gene lookup returns CDR1 SGHDN and CDR2 FVKESK. CDR3 size: 14 residues. CDR3 residues: CASSQRPGVTEAFF. CDR3 coding DNA: TGTGCCAGCAGCCAAAGGCCAGGGGTCACTGAAGCTTTCTTT. The whole variable domain, filled in from reference TRBV14 and TRBJ1-1, reads EAGVTQFPSHSVIEKGQTVTLRCDPISGHDNLYWYRRVMGKEIKFLLHFVKESKQDESGMPNNRFLAERTGGTYSTLKVQPAELEDSGVYFCASSQRPGVTEAFFGQGTRLTVV.